This entry concerns a single T cell receptor beta chain. Source study methods: The assay estimated nucleated cells by amplifying reference gene primers. The method was immunoSEQ multiplex PCR; TCRdb's version includes in-frame clones alone and lacks a portion of them. V and J calls and clone size are given by that table; D and trimming were obtained from the DNA. This sample has roughly 18,000 clones, with about 89% found just once. The data stem from a study of blood T cell repertoires in COVID-19. Study as a whole: COVID-19 samples, acute and convalescent, were from the United States, Italy and Spain. T cells, B-cell-depleted T cells, or PBMCs supplied cDNA or gDNA.

CDR3 length equals 15 residues. CDR1 LNHDA and CDR2 SQIVND come from the germline V gene (reference sequence). Trimming took 3 bases from V and 2 from J, leaving 13 bases between them. The chain recombines TRBV19 with TRBJ1-2; D remains unclear. This receptor was taken from a human donor in a cohort sampled during active COVID-19. The sample taken for sequencing was peripheral blood. The CDR3: CASSIGRSLNYGYTF. CDR3 bases: TGTGCCAGTAGTATTGGCAGGTCTCTAAACTATGGCTACACCTTC. The variable domain in full, with the rest retrieved from reference TRBV19 and TRBJ1-2, is DGGITQSPKYLFRKEGQNVTLSCEQNLNHDAMYWYRQDPGQGLRLIYYSQIVNDFQKGDIAEGYSVSREKKESFPLTVTSAQKNPTAFYLCASSIGRSLNYGYTFGSGTRLTVV.